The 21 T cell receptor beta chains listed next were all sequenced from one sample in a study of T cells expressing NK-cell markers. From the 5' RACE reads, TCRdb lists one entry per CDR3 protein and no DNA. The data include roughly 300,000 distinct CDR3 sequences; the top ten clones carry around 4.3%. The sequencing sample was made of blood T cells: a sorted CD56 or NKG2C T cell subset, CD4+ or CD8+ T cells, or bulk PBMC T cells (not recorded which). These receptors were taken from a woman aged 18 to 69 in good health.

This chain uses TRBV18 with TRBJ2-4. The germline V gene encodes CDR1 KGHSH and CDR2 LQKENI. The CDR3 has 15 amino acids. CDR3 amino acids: CASSPPSSDKNIQYF.

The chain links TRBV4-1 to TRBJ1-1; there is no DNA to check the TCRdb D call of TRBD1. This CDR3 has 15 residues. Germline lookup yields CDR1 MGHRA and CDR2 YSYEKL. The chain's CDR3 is CASRPVGRSSTEAFF.

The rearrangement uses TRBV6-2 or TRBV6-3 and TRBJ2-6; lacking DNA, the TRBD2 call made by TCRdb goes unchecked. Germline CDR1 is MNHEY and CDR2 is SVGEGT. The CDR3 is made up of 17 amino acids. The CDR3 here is CASRVRGSLAGANVLTF.

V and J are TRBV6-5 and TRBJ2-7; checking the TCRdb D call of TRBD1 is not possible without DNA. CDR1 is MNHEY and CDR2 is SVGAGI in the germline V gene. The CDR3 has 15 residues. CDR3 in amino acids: CASSWITGGRYEQYF.

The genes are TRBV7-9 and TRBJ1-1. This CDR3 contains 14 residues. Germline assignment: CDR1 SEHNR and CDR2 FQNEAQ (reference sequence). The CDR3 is CASSLEVKNTEAFF. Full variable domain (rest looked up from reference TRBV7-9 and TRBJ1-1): DTGVSQNPRHKITKRGQNVTFRCDPISEHNRLYWYRQTLGQGPEFLTYFQNEAQLEKSRLLSDRFSAERPKGSFSTLEIQRTEQGDSAMYLCASSLEVKNTEAFFGQGTRLTVV.

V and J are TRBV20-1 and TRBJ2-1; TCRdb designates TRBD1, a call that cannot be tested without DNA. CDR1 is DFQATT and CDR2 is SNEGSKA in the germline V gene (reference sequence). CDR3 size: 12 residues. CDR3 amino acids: CSARNRVGEQFF.

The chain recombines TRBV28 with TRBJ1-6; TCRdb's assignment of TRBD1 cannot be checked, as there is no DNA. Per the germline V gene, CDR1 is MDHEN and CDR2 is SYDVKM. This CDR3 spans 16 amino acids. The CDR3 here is CASNRRGQASNSPLHF.

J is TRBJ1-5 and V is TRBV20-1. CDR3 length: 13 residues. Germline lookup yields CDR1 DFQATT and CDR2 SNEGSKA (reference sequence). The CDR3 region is CSASAQTNQPQHF.

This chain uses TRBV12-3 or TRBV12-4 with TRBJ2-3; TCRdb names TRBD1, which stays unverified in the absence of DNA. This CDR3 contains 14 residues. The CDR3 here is CASSPPPRSGAQYF.

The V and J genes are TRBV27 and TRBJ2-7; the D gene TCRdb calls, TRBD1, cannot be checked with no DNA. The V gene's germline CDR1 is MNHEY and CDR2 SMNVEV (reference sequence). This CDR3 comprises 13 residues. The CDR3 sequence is CASRRGQGDEQYF.

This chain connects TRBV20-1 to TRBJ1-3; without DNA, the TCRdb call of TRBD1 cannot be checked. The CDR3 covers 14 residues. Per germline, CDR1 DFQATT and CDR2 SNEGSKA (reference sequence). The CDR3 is CSAREGTGGNTIYF.

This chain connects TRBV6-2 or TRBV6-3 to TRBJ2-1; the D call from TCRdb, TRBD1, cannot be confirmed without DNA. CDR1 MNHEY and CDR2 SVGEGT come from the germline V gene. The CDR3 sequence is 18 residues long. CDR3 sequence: CASSYRSGQRDPDNEQFF.

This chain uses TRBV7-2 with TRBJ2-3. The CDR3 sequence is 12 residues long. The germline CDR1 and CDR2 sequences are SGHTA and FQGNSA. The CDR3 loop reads CASSLRADTQYF.

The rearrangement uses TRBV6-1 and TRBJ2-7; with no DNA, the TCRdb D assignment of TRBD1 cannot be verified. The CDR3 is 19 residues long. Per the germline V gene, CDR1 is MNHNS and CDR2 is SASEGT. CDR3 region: CASSRFGRGADRRSYEQYF.

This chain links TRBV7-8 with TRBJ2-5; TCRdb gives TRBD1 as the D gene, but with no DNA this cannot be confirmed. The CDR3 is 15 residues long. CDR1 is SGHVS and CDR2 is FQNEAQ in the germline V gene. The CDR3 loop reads CASSSMSSRGETQYF.

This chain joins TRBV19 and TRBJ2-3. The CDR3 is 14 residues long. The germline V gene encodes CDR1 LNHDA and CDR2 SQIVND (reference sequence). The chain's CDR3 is CASSITVSTDTQYF.

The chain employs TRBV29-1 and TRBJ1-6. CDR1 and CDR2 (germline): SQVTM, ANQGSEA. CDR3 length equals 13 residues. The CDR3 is CSVRGSYNSPLHF.

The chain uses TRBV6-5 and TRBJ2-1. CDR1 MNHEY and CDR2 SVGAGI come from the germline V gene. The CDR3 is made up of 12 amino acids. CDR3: CASSNRLGEQFF.

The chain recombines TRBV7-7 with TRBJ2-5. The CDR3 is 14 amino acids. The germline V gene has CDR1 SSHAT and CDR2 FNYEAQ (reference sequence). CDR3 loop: CASSLAPARETQYF. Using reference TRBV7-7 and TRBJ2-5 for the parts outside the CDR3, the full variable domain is GAGVSQSPRYKVTKRGQDVTLRCDPISSHATLYWYQQALGQGPEFLTYFNYEAQPDKSGLPSDRFSAERPEGSISTLTIQRTEQRDSAMYRCASSLAPARETQYFGPGTRLLVL.

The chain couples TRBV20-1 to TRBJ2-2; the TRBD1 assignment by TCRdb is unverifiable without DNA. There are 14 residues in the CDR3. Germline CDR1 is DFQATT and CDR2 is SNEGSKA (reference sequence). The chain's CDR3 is CSASGTGGLGELFF.

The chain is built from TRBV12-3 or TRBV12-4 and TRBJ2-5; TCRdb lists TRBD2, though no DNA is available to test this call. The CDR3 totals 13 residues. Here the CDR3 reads CASSFPPPATQYF.